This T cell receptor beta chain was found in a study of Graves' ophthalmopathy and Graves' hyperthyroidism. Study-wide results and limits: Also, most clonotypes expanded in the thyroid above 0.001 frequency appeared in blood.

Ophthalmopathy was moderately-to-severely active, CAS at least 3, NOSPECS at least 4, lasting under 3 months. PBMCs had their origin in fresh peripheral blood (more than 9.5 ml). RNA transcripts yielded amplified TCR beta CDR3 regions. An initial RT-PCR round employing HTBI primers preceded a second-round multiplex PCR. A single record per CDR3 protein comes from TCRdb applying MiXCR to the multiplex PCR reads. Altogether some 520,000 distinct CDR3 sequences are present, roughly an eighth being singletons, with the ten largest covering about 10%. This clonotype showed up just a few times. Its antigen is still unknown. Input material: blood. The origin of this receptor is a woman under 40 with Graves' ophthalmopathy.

As DNA, the CDR3 is TGTGCCAGCAGTCGGGCACGACAAGGGTCGACCGGGGAGCTGTTTTTT. Protein: CASSRARQGSTGELFF. The chain combines TRBV6-1 with TRBJ2-2, with D unclear. The CDR3 runs to 16 residues. Trimming left V 5 bases short and J 5 bases short, with 18 bases between. Germline V CDR1 and CDR2: MNHNS, SASEGT.